These T cell receptor beta chains were read from a single sample in a study of blood T cell repertoires in COVID-19. The repertoire was sequenced with immunoSEQ multiplex PCR; TCRdb's copy has only in-frame clones and lacks some. The sample includes about 180,000 clones, 85% to 90% of them seen just once. Sequences were obtained from peripheral blood. The receptors were gathered from a woman aged 30 to 39 with active or convalescent COVID-19. Both conserved end residues are part of each CDR3. Each record gives: D gene, clone size, V gene, J gene, CDR3 protein, CDR3 DNA. A D gene is named only where the DNA matches it firmly. Clone size is not always given. Where it is, it says once, few, many or a class for expanded clones.

.	.	TRBV10-2	TRBJ1-5	CASRDSDQPQHF	TGCGCCAGCAGGGACAGCGATCAGCCCCAGCATTTT
TRBD1	.	TRBV19	TRBJ1-4	CASSIRDRNNEKLFF	TGTGCCAGTAGTATCCGGGACAGGAATAATGAAAAACTGTTTTTT
.	.	TRBV24-1	TRBJ2-3	CATSDFGRTDTQYF	TGTGCCACCAGTGATTTCGGCAGGACAGATACGCAGTATTTT
.	.	TRBV4-1	TRBJ1-6	CASSQVGASNSPLHF	TGCGCCAGCAGCCAAGTGGGGGCAAGTAATTCACCCCTCCACTTT
.	.	TRBV5-4	TRBJ2-3	CASSWGRSDTQYF	TGTGCCAGCAGCTGGGGGAGGTCAGATACGCAGTATTTT
TRBD1	.	TRBV15	TRBJ2-1	CATSRDFSGGDEQFF	TGTGCCACCAGCAGAGATTTTTCAGGGGGAGATGAGCAGTTCTTC
TRBD1	.	TRBV7-2	TRBJ1-4	CASSLARATGDEKLFF	TGTGCCAGCAGCTTAGCGCGAGCGACAGGGGACGAAAAACTGTTTTTT
TRBD1	.	TRBV6-5	TRBJ2-2	CASSRTGAAGELFF	TGTGCCAGCAGCCGGACAGGGGCGGCCGGGGAGCTGTTTTTT
.	.	TRBV19	TRBJ2-7	CASSTTGSSYEQYF	TGTGCCAGTAGTACAACAGGGAGCTCCTACGAGCAGTACTTC
.	.	TRBV7-9	TRBJ1-1	CASSFHRQYTEAFF	TGTGCCAGCAGCTTCCACAGACAGTACACTGAAGCTTTCTTT
TRBD1	.	TRBV5-1	TRBJ2-4	CASSSGTGDIQYF	TGCGCCAGCAGCTCTGGGACAGGGGACATTCAGTACTTC
.	once	TRBV5-1	TRBJ1-4	CASSEPGHGVEKLFF	TGCGCCAGCAGCGAACCGGGACACGGGGTCGAAAAACTGTTTTTT
.	.	TRBV3-1/TRBV3-2	TRBJ2-3	CASSQTPGKGDTQYF	TGTGCCAGCAGCCAAACACCGGGTAAAGGAGATACGCAGTATTTT
.	.	TRBV7-6	TRBJ2-7	CASSLALGRNTYEQYF	TGTGCCAGCAGCTTAGCGCTAGGCCGGAACACCTACGAGCAGTACTTC
.	.	TRBV18	TRBJ2-7	CASSPIGDEQYF	TGTGCCAGCTCACCAATAGGGGACGAGCAGTACTTC
.	once	TRBV18	TRBJ1-1	CASSQQGWGTEAFF	TGTGCCAGCTCCCAACAGGGCTGGGGCACTGAAGCTTTCTTT
.	.	TRBV7-9	TRBJ2-7	CASSLSARSYEQYF	TGTGCCAGCAGCCTATCGGCGAGGAGCTACGAGCAGTACTTC
TRBD1	.	TRBV5-1	TRBJ2-5	CASSRQGNEETQYF	TGCGCCAGCAGCCGACAGGGGAACGAAGAGACCCAGTACTTC
.	once	TRBV19	TRBJ1-1	CASSIFPGGTNTEAFF	TGTGCCAGTAGTATTTTTCCGGGGGGAACGAACACTGAAGCTTTCTTT
.	.	TRBV6-1	TRBJ1-6	CASSDGGGVSSYNSPLHF	TGTGCCAGCAGTGATGGGGGGGGCGTTAGCTCCTATAATTCACCCCTCCACTTT
.	.	TRBV14	TRBJ2-3	CASSHQGGIGDTDTQYF	TGTGCCAGCAGCCACCAGGGGGGTATTGGCGATACAGATACGCAGTATTTT
TRBD1	few	TRBV6-6	TRBJ1-1	CASSYAGGTDTEAFF	TGTGCCAGCAGTTACGCAGGGGGCACCGACACTGAAGCTTTCTTT
.	.	TRBV4-1	TRBJ1-1	CASSQPTLARAFF	TGCGCCAGCAGCCAACCCACCCTAGCTCGGGCTTTCTTT
.	.	TRBV27	TRBJ2-1	CASSLGGANNEQFF	TGTGCCAGCAGTTTAGGAGGGGCGAACAATGAGCAGTTCTTC
TRBD1	few	TRBV27	TRBJ1-2	CASSPGQSYGYTF	TGTGCCAGCAGCCCGGGACAGTCCTATGGCTACACCTTC
TRBD1	.	TRBV27	TRBJ1-6	CASTPGPIRTGGNSPLHF	TGTGCCAGCACCCCGGGCCCAATAAGGACAGGGGGTAATTCACCCCTCCACTTT
TRBD2	once	TRBV23-1	TRBJ2-7	CASLGGAGGSYEQYF	TGCGCCAGCCTTGGAGGTGCGGGAGGCTCCTACGAGCAGTACTTC
TRBD1	once	TRBV30	TRBJ1-2	CAWRSRGQVYGYTF	TGTGCCTGGCGGTCCCGGGGACAGGTCTATGGCTACACCTTC
.	few	TRBV28	TRBJ2-4	CASTPSGGNIQYF	TGTGCCAGCACCCCCTCCGGAGGGAACATTCAGTACTTC
TRBD2	.	TRBV5-1	TRBJ2-1	CASSWGLARTDNEQFF	TGCGCCAGCAGCTGGGGACTAGCGAGAACCGACAATGAGCAGTTCTTC
TRBD1	.	TRBV19	TRBJ1-5	CASYKGTGINQPQHF	TGTGCCAGCTACAAAGGGACAGGGATCAATCAGCCCCAGCATTTT
TRBD1	.	TRBV28	TRBJ1-2	CASSAPRDRLGYGYTF	TGTGCCAGCTCTGCCCCGCGGGACAGATTGGGCTATGGCTACACCTTC
.	.	TRBV7-9	TRBJ1-3	CASSPTSGNTIYF	TGTGCCAGCAGCCCTACTTCGGGAAACACCATATATTTT
.	.	TRBV7-2	TRBJ1-4	CASSLRTATNEKLFF	TGTGCCAGCAGCTTAAGGACTGCAACTAATGAAAAACTGTTTTTT
TRBD1	.	TRBV18	TRBJ1-2	CTSSPGGTGYGYTF	TGTACCAGCTCACCAGGGGGCACCGGCTATGGCTACACCTTC
TRBD2	.	TRBV14	TRBJ2-1	CASSQEVRQRGSNEQFF	TGTGCCAGCAGCCAAGAAGTTCGGCAGCGGGGGAGCAATGAGCAGTTCTTC
.	.	TRBV5-1	TRBJ2-5	CASSLARQGETQYF	TGCGCCAGCAGCTTGGCCCGGCAGGGGGAGACCCAGTACTTC
TRBD1	.	TRBV4-1	TRBJ1-4	CASSQTFGTGDEKLFF	TGCGCCAGCAGCCAAACATTTGGGACAGGGGATGAAAAACTGTTTTTT
.	.	TRBV11-2	TRBJ2-6	CASSLAGGANVLTF	TGTGCCAGCAGCTTGGCGGGGGGGGCCAACGTCCTGACTTTC
.	.	TRBV7-9	TRBJ2-5	CASSLGQDGETQYF	TGTGCCAGCAGCTTAGGACAGGACGGGGAGACCCAGTACTTC
.	.	TRBV18	TRBJ1-6	CASSPNPRQSNSPLHF	TGTGCCAGCTCACCAAATCCCCGACAGTCCAATTCACCCCTCCACTTT
.	.	TRBV18	TRBJ2-3	CASSPETGGQDTQYF	TGTGCCAGCTCACCAGAGACGGGGGGCCAAGATACGCAGTATTTT